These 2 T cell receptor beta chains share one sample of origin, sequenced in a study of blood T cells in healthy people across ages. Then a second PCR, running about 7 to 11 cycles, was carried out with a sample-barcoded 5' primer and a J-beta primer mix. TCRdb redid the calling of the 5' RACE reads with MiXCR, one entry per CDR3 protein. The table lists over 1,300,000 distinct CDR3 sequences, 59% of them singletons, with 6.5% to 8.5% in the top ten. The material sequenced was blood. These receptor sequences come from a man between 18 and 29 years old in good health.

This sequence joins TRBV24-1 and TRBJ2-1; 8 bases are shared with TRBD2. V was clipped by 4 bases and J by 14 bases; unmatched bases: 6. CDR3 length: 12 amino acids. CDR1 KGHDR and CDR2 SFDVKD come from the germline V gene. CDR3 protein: CATSERAGVKFF. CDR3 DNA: TGTGCCACCAGTGAGCGAGCGGGAGTTAAGTTCTTC.

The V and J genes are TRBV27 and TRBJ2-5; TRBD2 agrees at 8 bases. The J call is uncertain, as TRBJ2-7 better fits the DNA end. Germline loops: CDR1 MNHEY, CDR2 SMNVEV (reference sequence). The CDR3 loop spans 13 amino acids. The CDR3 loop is CASMGLDSYEQYF. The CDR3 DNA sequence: TGTGCCAGCATGGGACTAGACTCATACGAGCAGTACTTC.